These 18 T cell receptor beta chains share one sample of origin, sequenced in a study of blood T cell repertoires in COVID-19. Measured with immunoSEQ multiplex PCR; TCRdb has only the in-frame clones, and not every one. The sample carries under 65,000 clones, around 90% recorded once. Sequenced input: peripheral blood. These TCRs come from a woman older than 75 with COVID-19, enrolled during active disease.

CDR3 amino acids: CASHYTATNEKLFF. In DNA, the CDR3 is TGTGCCAGTCACTACACCGCAACTAATGAAAAACTGTTTTTT. This sequence joins TRBV2 and TRBJ1-4; no reliable D call. V was shortened by 9 bases and J by 0 bases, with 11 bases between the two germline ends. This CDR3 is 14 amino acids long. In germline, CDR1 is SNHLY, CDR2 FYNNEI. Together with reference TRBV2 and TRBJ1-4, the CDR3 gives the full variable domain: EPEVTQTPSHQVTQMGQEVILRCVPISNHLYFYWYRQILGQKVEFLVSFYNNEISEKSEIFDDQFSVERPDGSNFTLKIRSTKLEDSAMYFCASHYTATNEKLFFGSGTQLSVL.

The genes are TRBV5-1 and TRBJ2-7; D uncertain. From germline, CDR1 is SGHRS and CDR2 YFSETQ. This CDR3 region has 11 residues. V was clipped by 4 bases and J by 3 bases, with 5 bases between them. Here the CDR3 DNA reads TGCGCCAGCAGCAGCCTCTACGAGCAGTACTTC. This sequence encodes CASSSLYEQYF.

The chain carries TRBV2 and TRBJ2-3, with 13 bases matching TRBD2. The CDR3 has 16 residues. V lost 6 bases and J lost 5; bases outside the gene matches: 8. Germline V gene lookup returns CDR1 SNHLY and CDR2 FYNNEI. CDR3: CASRKTSGGVGDTQYF. The CDR3 region has the DNA TGTGCCAGCAGGAAAACTAGCGGGGGGGTGGGAGATACGCAGTATTTT. The full variable domain, rest sourced from reference TRBV2 and TRBJ2-3, is EPEVTQTPSHQVTQMGQEVILRCVPISNHLYFYWYRQILGQKVEFLVSFYNNEISEKSEIFDDQFSVERPDGSNFTLKIRSTKLEDSAMYFCASRKTSGGVGDTQYFGPGTRLTVL.

The rearrangement links TRBV5-1 to TRBJ2-5; D perhaps matches TRBD1 (6 bases). CDR3 length: 14 amino acids. Germline lookup yields CDR1 SGHRS and CDR2 YFSETQ. V lost 3 bases to trimming and J lost 2 bases, with 11 bases between them. Here the CDR3 reads CASSSLDRQETQYF. The CDR3 DNA is TGCGCCAGCAGCTCCTTGGACAGACAAGAGACCCAGTACTTC. Drawing the rest from reference TRBV5-1 and TRBJ2-5, the complete variable domain is KAGVTQTPRYLIKTRGQQVTLSCSPISGHRSVSWYQQTPGQGLQFLFEYFSETQRNKGNFPGRFSGRQFSNSRSEMNVSTLELGDSALYLCASSSLDRQETQYFGPGTRLLVL.

This clone showed up just once. The rearrangement uses TRBV6-5 and TRBJ1-2; 8 bases are shared with TRBD1. The CDR3 is 14 residues long. The V gene end was trimmed by 0 bases and the J gene end by 8 bases; junction bases not matched to a gene: 5. The germline gives CDR1 MNHEY, CDR2 SVGAGI. CDR3: CASSYSKGQGGYTF. DNA of the CDR3: TGTGCCAGCAGTTACTCGAAAGGACAGGGAGGCTACACCTTC.

V is TRBV5-1 and J is TRBJ2-4, with D hard to call. Germline values: CDR1 SGHRS, CDR2 YFSETQ. Trimming removed 4 bases from V and 0 bases from J, with 14 bases in between. The CDR3 has 16 amino acids. CDR3 in amino acids: CASSPASGVAKNIQYF. The CDR3 DNA follows: TGCGCCAGCAGCCCTGCCTCAGGCGTAGCCAAAAACATTCAGTACTTC.

The rearrangement joins TRBV2 to TRBJ2-3; D call uncertain. Germline V gene lookup returns CDR1 SNHLY and CDR2 FYNNEI. This CDR3 is 11 amino acids long. Trimming pared 6 bases from V and 9 bases from J, leaving 10 bases between. The CDR3 region has the DNA TGTGCCAGCAGCCCCGGAGCAACGCAGTATTTT. It encodes CASSPGATQYF.

The rearrangement joins TRBV12-5 to TRBJ1-2; D ambiguous. The CDR3 runs to 13 residues. Germline V gene lookup returns CDR1 LGHNT and CDR2 FRNRAP. Between the trimmed V and J ends, which lost 3 bases and 4 bases, there was a span of 9 bases. CDR3 protein: CASGFGHVYGYTF. CDR3 nucleotides: TGTGCTAGTGGTTTCGGTCACGTCTATGGCTACACCTTC.

The rearrangement links TRBV20-1 to TRBJ1-1; D gene uncertain. Trimming removed 3 bases at V and 1 base at J, with 15 bases between. The CDR3 loop spans 15 amino acids. Germline CDR1 is DFQATT and CDR2 is SNEGSKA (reference sequence). This CDR3 reads CSASRDNLRNTEAFF. The CDR3 DNA is TGCAGTGCTAGTAGAGACAACCTTAGGAACACTGAAGCTTTCTTT.

CDR3 residues: CASSSSDTQYF. CDR3 nucleotide sequence: TGTGCCAGCAGCTCTAGCGATACGCAGTATTTT. The rearrangement links TRBV12-3 or TRBV12-4 to TRBJ2-3; a possible D gene is TRBD2 (5 bases). There are 11 residues in the CDR3. Deletions cut 6 bases from V and 6 bases from J, with 7 bases between.

This chain links TRBV15 with TRBJ1-1, with no clear D. Germline CDR1 is LNHNV and CDR2 is YYDKDF (reference sequence). Deletions cut 0 bases from V and 5 bases from J, with 13 bases between. The CDR3 has 15 residues. This chain's CDR3 is CATSREHGAGTEAFF. The CDR3 coding sequence is TGTGCCACCAGCAGAGAACACGGTGCGGGGACTGAAGCTTTCTTT.

CDR3 bases: TGTGCCAGCAGTTTGACGACAGGGAAAGGTGAAAAACTGTTTTTT. Protein sequence: CASSLTTGKGEKLFF. The rearrangement uses TRBV6-5 and TRBJ1-4; 7 positions match TRBD1. The V gene's germline CDR1 is MNHEY and CDR2 SVGAGI. With V trimmed by 4 bases and J by 7 bases, 9 bases remained unmatched. There are 15 residues in the CDR3.

This chain connects TRBV6-5 to TRBJ1-3; the D gene is possibly TRBD1 (5 bases). V lost 4 bases, J lost 3 bases, and 10 bases lay in between. The CDR3 covers 14 residues. The germline V gene encodes CDR1 MNHEY and CDR2 SVGAGI. The CDR3 DNA sequence: TGTGCCAGCAGTTCGGGGGGACTTGGAAACACCATATATTTT. It translates to CASSSGGLGNTIYF.

The V call is TRBV19, the J call TRBJ2-5, with 15 bases lining up with TRBD2. With V trimmed by 1 base and J by 3 bases, 3 bases remained unmatched. The CDR3 is 17 amino acids. The germline V gene has CDR1 LNHDA and CDR2 SQIVND (reference sequence). The CDR3 DNA reads as TGTGCCAGTAGTATAGGGACTAGCGGGGGGGCCGAAGAGACCCAGTACTTC. It specifies CASSIGTSGGAEETQYF.

The chain recombines TRBV5-1 with TRBJ1-1; a weak D match, TRBD1 (6 bases). Deletions cut 0 bases from V and 4 bases from J, with 13 bases between. This CDR3 has 15 amino acids. The V gene's germline CDR1 is SGHRS and CDR2 YFSETQ. CDR3 in DNA: TGCGCCAGCAGCTTGGAAGTAGGGGGTGCCACTGAAGCTTTCTTT. Its protein product is CASSLEVGGATEAFF.

The gene calls are TRBV9 and TRBJ2-1; perhaps TRBD2 as D (6 bases). Trimming removed 3 bases from V and 5 bases from J, with 15 bases in between. Germline assignment: CDR1 SGDLS and CDR2 YYNGEE. CDR3 size: 15 residues. CDR3 amino acids: CASSAGDNIHNEQFF. In DNA, the CDR3 is TGTGCCAGCAGCGCGGGGGATAACATCCACAATGAGCAGTTCTTC.

V and J are TRBV2 and TRBJ1-1; the D is unclear. The CDR3 is made up of 12 amino acids. Germline V gene lookup returns CDR1 SNHLY and CDR2 FYNNEI. V was clipped by 4 bases and J by 4 bases, with 7 bases between them. The CDR3 protein is CASSGEATEAFF. CDR3 nucleotide sequence: TGTGCCAGCAGTGGGGAGGCCACTGAAGCTTTCTTT.

The rearrangement joins TRBV4-1 to TRBJ2-3; TRBD1 agrees at 7 bases. The J segment lost 0 bases and the V segment lost 1 base, leaving 4 bases of the junction unmatched. CDR1 is MGHRA and CDR2 is YSYEKL in the germline V gene. This CDR3 is built from 16 residues. CDR3 bases: TGCGCCAGCAGCCAAGGACCAGGGGGAAGCACAGATACGCAGTATTTT. This gives the protein CASSQGPGGSTDTQYF.